This TCR beta chain was identified in a study of blood T cells in healthy people across ages. The use of a sample-barcoded 5' primer and a J-beta primer mix characterized a second PCR of 7 to 11 cycles. TCRdb re-called the 5' RACE reads with MiXCR, one entry per CDR3 protein. The sample carries fewer than 700,000 distinct CDR3 sequences, around 41% recorded once. V was pared by 4 bases and J by 2 bases, with 9 bases between. The CDR3 consists of 14 residues. The germline CDR1 and CDR2 sequences are SNHLY and FYNNEI. The chain recombines TRBV2 with TRBJ2-1; D uncertain. The source material was blood. The clonotype comes from an elderly man in good health. The CDR3 loop is CASSGQRTYNEQFF. In DNA, the CDR3 is TGTGCCAGCAGTGGTCAGCGAACCTACAATGAGCAGTTCTTC.